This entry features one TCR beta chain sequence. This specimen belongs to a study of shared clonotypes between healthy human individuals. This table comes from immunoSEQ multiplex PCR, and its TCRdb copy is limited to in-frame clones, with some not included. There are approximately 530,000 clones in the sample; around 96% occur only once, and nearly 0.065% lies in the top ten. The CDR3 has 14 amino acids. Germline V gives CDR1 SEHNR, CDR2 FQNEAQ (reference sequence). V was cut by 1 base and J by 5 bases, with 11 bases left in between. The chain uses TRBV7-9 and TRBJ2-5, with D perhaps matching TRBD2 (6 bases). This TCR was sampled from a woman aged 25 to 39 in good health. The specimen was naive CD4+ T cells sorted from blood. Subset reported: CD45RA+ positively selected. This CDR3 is CASSLEIGGETQYF. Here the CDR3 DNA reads TGTGCCAGCAGCTTAGAAATAGGAGGGGAGACCCAGTACTTC.